The 14 T cell receptor beta chains presented below share a single source sample, sequenced in a study of blood T cell repertoires in COVID-19. The method was immunoSEQ multiplex PCR; TCRdb's version includes in-frame clones alone and lacks a portion of them. Among more than 95,000 clones listed, 87% were seen once. Material for sequencing was peripheral blood. The receptors originated from a human donor in a cohort sampled during active COVID-19.

The chain has TRBV19 and TRBJ1-3, with a possible D match to TRBD1 (6 bases). Germline V gene data show CDR1 as LNHDA and CDR2 as SQIVND (reference sequence). Trimming shortened V by 7 bases and J by 0 bases, and 13 bases separated the two germline ends. This CDR3 contains 15 residues. CDR3 residues: CASIPGHISGNTIYF. CDR3 bases: TGTGCCAGTATCCCGGGACACATCTCTGGAAACACCATATATTTT.

The V and J genes are TRBV19 and TRBJ2-7; 7 bases are a match to TRBD2. Germline V gives CDR1 LNHDA, CDR2 SQIVND (reference sequence). The CDR3 runs 14 residues. With V trimmed by 3 bases and J by 2 bases, 4 bases remained unmatched. CDR3 protein: CASSMRGRTYEQYF. CDR3 nucleotides: TGTGCCAGTAGTATGCGGGGGAGAACCTACGAGCAGTACTTC.

The table lists this clone with a few counts. The chain couples TRBV5-1 to TRBJ1-6; 7 positions match TRBD1. V trimming: 4 bases; J trimming: 6 bases; junction bases outside the gene matches: 4. Germline CDR1 reads SGHRS; CDR2 reads YFSETQ. The CDR3 is 14 residues long. CDR3 sequence: CASSIGQANSPLHF. The CDR3 bases are TGCGCCAGCAGCATCGGACAGGCTAATTCACCCCTCCACTTT.

J is TRBJ2-5 and V is TRBV7-9; TRBD2 agrees at 7 bases. The germline V gene encodes CDR1 SEHNR and CDR2 FQNEAQ (reference sequence). CDR3 length: 17 residues. J gave up 2 bases and V 2 bases, and 11 bases lay outside the gene matches. The CDR3 DNA sequence: TGTGCCAGCAGCTTAAGGCGGCTAGCGGAGATGCAAGAGACCCAGTACTTC. Protein product: CASSLRRLAEMQETQYF.

The chain joins TRBV5-1 to TRBJ2-7, with a tentative D call TRBD2 (7 bases). Germline V gene sequence: CDR1 SGHRS, CDR2 YFSETQ. With 4 bases removed from V and 1 base from J, the gap between germline ends came to 15 bases. This CDR3 spans 15 amino acids. CDR3 coding DNA: TGCGCCAGCAGCATGGGGGCTAGCGGATCCTACGAGCAGTACTTC. Amino acid sequence: CASSMGASGSYEQYF.

CDR3 in DNA: TGTGCCAGCAGCTTGGAGCTTGGCGGGAGAGGGTCCTACGAGCAGTACTTC. This sequence encodes CASSLELGGRGSYEQYF. V is TRBV11-3 and J is TRBJ2-7; 7 bases are shared with TRBD2. The CDR3 length is 17 residues. J was trimmed by 1 base and V by 3 bases; bases with no gene match: 12. Per the germline V gene, CDR1 is SGHNT and CDR2 is YENEEA. Full variable domain (rest looked up from reference TRBV11-3 and TRBJ2-7): EAGVVQSPRYKIIEKKQPVAFWCNPISGHNTLYWYLQNLGQGPELLIRYENEEAVDDSQLPKDRFSAERLKGVDSTLKIQPAELGDSAVYLCASSLELGGRGSYEQYFGPGTRLTVT.

The CDR3 loop reads CASSSDPVRSSYEQYF. DNA of the CDR3: TGCGCCAGCAGCTCCGACCCAGTTCGGAGCTCCTACGAGCAGTACTTC. The gene calls are TRBV5-1 and TRBJ2-7; the D is unclear. CDR3 length: 16 residues. CDR1 and CDR2 from the germline V gene are SGHRS and YFSETQ. V lost 3 bases and J lost 0, with 16 bases in between.

The rearrangement joins TRBV11-3 to TRBJ2-2, with TRBD1 identical over 7 bases. The J segment lost 4 bases and the V segment lost 3 bases, leaving 8 bases of the junction unmatched. In germline, CDR1 is SGHNT, CDR2 YENEEA. This CDR3 has 16 amino acids. CDR3 nucleotides: TGTGCCAGCAGCTTCTCGACAGGGCTGGGCACCGGGGAGCTGTTTTTT. It encodes CASSFSTGLGTGELFF.

This clone has only a few counts. V and J are TRBV5-1 and TRBJ1-1, with unresolved D. This CDR3 region has 13 residues. Trimming pared 4 bases from V and 6 bases from J, leaving 13 bases between. CDR1 is SGHRS, CDR2 YFSETQ, per germline. The CDR3 spells CASSLIPGAEAFF. CDR3 DNA sequence: TGCGCCAGCAGCCTTATCCCCGGTGCTGAAGCTTTCTTT.

The J gene is TRBJ2-7, the V gene TRBV7-6; tentatively, D is TRBD1 (5 bases). Per germline, CDR1 SGHVS and CDR2 FNYEAQ. Trimming pared 5 bases from V and 8 bases from J, leaving 16 bases between. This CDR3 is 13 amino acids long. The CDR3 loop reads CASSPQGPSQQYF. Here the CDR3 DNA reads TGTGCCAGCAGCCCCCAGGGTCCCTCTCAGCAGTACTTC.

The chain uses TRBV19 and TRBJ1-3; D gene ambiguous. CDR3 length: 12 residues. CDR1 and CDR2 from the germline V gene are LNHDA and SQIVND (reference sequence). Between the trimmed V and J ends, which lost 8 bases and 0 bases, there was a span of 5 bases. In DNA, the CDR3 is TGTGCCAGTCTAGACTCTGGAAACACCATATATTTT. It translates to CASLDSGNTIYF.

J is TRBJ1-1 and V is TRBV7-3, with 10 positions matching TRBD1. The junction had 14 bases not matched to a gene; V was cut back by 5 bases and J by 11 bases. The CDR3 covers 15 residues. Germline-derived CDR1 and CDR2 are SGHTA and FQGTGA. The CDR3 DNA is TGTGCCAGCAGCCAAGCCGGGACAGGGGTGGGTAGGGCTTTCTTT. As protein: CASSQAGTGVGRAFF. The variable domain in full, completed from reference TRBV7-3 and TRBJ1-1, reads GAGVSQTPSNKVTEKGKYVELRCDPISGHTALYWYRQSLGQGPEFLIYFQGTGAADDSGLPNDRFFAVRPEGSVSTLKIQRTERGDSAVYLCASSQAGTGVGRAFFGQGTRLTVV.

The V and J genes are TRBV28 and TRBJ2-1; 11 bases map to TRBD2. Germline loops: CDR1 MDHEN, CDR2 SYDVKM. The CDR3 consists of 16 residues. V lost 3 bases and J lost 7; bases outside the gene matches: 8. The CDR3 region is CASSFTSGSNYNEQFF. In DNA, the CDR3 is TGTGCCAGCAGTTTCACTAGCGGGAGTAATTATAATGAGCAGTTCTTC.

V usage is TRBV10-3 and J usage is TRBJ1-1, with TRBD1 matching over 9 bases. The trim removed 6 bases at V and 6 bases at J, leaving 11 bases unmatched. Germline V CDR1 and CDR2: ENHRY, SYGVKD. This CDR3 spans 15 amino acids. CDR3 nucleotides: TGTGCCATCAGCGACCGGGACAGGGCTCCTCCTGAAGCTTTCTTT. Protein: CAISDRDRAPPEAFF.